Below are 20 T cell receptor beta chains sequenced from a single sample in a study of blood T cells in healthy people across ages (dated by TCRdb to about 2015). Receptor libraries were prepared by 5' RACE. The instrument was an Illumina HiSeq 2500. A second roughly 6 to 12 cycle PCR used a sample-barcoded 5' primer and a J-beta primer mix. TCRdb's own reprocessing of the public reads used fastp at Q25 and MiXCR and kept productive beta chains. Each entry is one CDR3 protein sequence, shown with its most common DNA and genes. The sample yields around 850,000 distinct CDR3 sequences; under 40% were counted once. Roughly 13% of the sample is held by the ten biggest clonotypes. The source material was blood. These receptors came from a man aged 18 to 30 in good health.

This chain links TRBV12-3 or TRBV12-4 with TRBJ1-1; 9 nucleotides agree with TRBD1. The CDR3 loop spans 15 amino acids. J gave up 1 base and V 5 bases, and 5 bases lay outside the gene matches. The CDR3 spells CASSATGGRNTEAFF. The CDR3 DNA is TGTGCCAGCAGTGCCACAGGGGGCAGGAACACTGAAGCTTTCTTT.

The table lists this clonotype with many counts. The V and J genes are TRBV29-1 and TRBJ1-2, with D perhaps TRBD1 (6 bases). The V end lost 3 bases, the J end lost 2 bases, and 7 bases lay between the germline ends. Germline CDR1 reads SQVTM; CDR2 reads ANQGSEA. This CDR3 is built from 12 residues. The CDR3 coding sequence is TGCAGCGTTGAGGGACAAAACTATGGCTACACCTTC. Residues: CSVEGQNYGYTF.

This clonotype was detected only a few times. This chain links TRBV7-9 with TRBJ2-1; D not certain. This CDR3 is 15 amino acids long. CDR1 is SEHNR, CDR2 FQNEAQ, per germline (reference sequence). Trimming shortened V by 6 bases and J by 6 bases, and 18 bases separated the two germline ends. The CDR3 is CASRSGPTVGNEQFF. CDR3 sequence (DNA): TGTGCCAGCAGGTCGGGCCCCACGGTGGGCAATGAGCAGTTCTTC.

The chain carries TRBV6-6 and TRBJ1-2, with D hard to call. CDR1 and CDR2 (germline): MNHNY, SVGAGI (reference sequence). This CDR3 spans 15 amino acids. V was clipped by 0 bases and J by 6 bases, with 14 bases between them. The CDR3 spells CASSYSQALQDGYTF. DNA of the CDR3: TGTGCCAGCAGTTACTCGCAAGCCCTTCAAGATGGCTACACCTTC.

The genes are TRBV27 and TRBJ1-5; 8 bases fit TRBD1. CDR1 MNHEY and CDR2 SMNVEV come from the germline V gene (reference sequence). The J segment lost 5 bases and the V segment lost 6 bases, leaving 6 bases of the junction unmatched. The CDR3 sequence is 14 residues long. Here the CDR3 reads CASRPWTGHQPQHF. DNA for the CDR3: TGTGCCAGCAGACCCTGGACAGGGCATCAGCCCCAGCATTTT.

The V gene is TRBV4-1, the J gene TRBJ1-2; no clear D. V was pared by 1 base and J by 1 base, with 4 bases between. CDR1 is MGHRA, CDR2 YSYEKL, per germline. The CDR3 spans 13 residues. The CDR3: CASSQGDNYGYTF. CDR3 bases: TGCGCCAGCAGCCAAGGAGATAACTATGGCTACACCTTC.

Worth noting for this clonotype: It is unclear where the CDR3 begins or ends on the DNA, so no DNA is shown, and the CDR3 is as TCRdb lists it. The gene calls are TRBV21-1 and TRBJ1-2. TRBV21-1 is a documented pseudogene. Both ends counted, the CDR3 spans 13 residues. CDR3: CASSKVTEYGCTF.

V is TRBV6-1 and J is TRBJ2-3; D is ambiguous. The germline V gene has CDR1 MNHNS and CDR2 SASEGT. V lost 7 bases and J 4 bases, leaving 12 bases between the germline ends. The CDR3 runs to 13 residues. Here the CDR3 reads CASILRYPDTQYF. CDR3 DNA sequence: TGTGCCAGCATCCTCAGGTATCCAGATACGCAGTATTTT.

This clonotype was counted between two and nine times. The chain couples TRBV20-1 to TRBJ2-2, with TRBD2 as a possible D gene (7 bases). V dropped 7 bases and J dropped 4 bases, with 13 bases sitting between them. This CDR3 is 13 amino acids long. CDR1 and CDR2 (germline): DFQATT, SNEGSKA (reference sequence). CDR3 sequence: CSVAGALTGELFF. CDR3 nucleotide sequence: TGCAGTGTGGCGGGGGCGCTCACCGGGGAGCTGTTTTTT.

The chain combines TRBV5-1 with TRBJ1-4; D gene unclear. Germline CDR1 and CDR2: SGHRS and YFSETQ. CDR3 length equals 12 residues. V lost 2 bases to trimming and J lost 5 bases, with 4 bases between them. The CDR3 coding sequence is TGCGCCAGCAGCTTTGAGAATGAAAAACTGTTTTTT. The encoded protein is CASSFENEKLFF. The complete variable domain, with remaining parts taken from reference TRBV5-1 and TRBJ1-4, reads KAGVTQTPRYLIKTRGQQVTLSCSPISGHRSVSWYQQTPGQGLQFLFEYFSETQRNKGNFPGRFSGRQFSNSRSEMNVSTLELGDSALYLCASSFENEKLFFGSGTQLSVL.

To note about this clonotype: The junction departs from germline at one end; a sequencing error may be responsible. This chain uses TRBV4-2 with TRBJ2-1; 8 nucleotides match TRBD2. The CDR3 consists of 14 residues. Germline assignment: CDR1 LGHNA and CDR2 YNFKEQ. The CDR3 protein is CASSSGGGKNGQFF. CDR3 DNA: TGTGCCAGCAGCTCGGGGGGGGGTAAAAATGGGCAGTTCTTC.

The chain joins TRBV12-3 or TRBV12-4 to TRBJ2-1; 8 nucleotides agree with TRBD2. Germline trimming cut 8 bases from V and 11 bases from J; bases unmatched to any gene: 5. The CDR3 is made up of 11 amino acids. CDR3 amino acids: CASERGGQQFF. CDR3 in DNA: TGTGCCAGCGAACGGGGGGGACAGCAGTTCTTC.

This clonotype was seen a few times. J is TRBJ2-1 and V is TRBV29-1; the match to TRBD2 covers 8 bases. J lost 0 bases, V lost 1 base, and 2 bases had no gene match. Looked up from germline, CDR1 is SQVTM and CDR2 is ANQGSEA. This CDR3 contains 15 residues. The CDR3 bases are TGCAGCGTTGAAGGGGGGACTAGCTCCTACAATGAGCAGTTCTTC. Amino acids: CSVEGGTSSYNEQFF.

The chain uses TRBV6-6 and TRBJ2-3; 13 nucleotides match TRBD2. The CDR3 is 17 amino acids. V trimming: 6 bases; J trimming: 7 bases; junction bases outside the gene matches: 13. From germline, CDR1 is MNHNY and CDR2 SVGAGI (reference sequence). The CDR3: CASSPTSGGPGRHTQYF. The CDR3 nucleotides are TGTGCCAGCAGCCCGACTAGCGGGGGGCCAGGGAGACATACGCAGTATTTT.

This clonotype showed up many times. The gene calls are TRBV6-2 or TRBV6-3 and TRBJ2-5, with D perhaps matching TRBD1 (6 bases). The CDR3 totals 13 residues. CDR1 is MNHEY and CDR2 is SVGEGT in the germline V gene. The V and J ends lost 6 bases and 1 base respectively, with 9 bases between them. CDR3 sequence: CASRRDTQETQYF. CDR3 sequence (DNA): TGTGCCAGCAGACGGGACACCCAAGAGACCCAGTACTTC.

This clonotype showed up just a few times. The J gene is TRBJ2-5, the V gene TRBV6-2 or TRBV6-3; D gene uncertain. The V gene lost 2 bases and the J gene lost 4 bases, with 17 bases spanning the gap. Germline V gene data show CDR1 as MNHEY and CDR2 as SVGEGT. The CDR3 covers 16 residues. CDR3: CASSYATLPWGETQYF. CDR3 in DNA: TGTGCCAGCAGTTACGCGACTCTCCCCTGGGGAGAGACCCAGTACTTC.

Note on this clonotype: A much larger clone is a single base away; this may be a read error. This chain's CDR3 is CASSAGTGLGGYTF. The DNA for the CDR3 is TGTGCCAGCAGCGCCGGGACAGGGTTAGGGGGCTACACCTTC. The V call is TRBV13, the J call TRBJ1-2, with 9 bases identical to TRBD1. Germline CDR1 is PRHDT and CDR2 is FYEKMQ (reference sequence). This CDR3 contains 14 residues. V was pared by 5 bases and J by 8 bases, with 9 bases of the junction left unmatched.

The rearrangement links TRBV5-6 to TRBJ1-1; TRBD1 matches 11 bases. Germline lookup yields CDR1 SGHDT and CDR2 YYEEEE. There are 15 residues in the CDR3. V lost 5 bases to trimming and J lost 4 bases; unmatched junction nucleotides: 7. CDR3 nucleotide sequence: TGTGCCAGCAGTTCGGCGGGGACAGGGGGCACTGAAGCTTTCTTT. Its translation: CASSSAGTGGTEAFF.

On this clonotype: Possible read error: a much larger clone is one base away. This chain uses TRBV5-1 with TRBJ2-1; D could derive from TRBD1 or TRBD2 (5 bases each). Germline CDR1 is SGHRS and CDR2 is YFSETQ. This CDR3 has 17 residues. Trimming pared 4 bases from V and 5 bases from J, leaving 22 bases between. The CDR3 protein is CASSDTRPGPGDNEQFF. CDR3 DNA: TGCGCCAGCAGCGACACTCGACCGGGACCAGGCGACAATGAGCAGTTCTTC.

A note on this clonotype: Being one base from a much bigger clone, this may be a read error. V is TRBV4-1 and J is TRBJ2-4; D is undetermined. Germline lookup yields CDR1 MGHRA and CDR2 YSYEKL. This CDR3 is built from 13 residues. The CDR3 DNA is TGCGCCAGCGGCCAAGCCTCTAGGGACATTCAGTACTTC. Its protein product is CASGQASRDIQYF.